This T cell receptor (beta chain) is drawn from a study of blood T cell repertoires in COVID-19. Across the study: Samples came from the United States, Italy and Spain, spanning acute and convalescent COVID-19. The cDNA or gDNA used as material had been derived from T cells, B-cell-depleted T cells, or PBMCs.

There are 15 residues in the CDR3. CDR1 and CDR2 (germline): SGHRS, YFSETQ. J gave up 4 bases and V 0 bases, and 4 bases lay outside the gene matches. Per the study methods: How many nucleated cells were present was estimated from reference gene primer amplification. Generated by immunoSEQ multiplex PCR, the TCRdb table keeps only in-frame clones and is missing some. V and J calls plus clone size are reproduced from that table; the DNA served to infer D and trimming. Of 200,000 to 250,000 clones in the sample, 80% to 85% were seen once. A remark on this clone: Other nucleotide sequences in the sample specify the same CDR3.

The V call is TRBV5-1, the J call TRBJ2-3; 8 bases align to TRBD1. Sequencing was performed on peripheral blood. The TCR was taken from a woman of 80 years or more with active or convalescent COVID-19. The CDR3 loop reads CASSLVSGGADTQYF. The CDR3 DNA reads TGCGCCAGCAGCTTGGTTTCAGGGGGCGCAGATACGCAGTATTTT.